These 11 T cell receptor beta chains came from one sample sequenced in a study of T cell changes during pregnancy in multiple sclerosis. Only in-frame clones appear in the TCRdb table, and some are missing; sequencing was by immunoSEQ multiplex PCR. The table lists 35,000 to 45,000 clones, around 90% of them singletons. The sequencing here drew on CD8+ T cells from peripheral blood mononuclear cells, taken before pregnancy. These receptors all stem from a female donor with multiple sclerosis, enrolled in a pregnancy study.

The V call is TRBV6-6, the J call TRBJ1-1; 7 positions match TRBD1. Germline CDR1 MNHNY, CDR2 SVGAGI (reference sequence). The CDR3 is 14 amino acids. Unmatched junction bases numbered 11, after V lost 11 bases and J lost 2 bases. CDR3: CAGGTGALNTEAFF. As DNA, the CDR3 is TGTGCCGGAGGAACAGGGGCCCTAAACACTGAAGCTTTCTTT.

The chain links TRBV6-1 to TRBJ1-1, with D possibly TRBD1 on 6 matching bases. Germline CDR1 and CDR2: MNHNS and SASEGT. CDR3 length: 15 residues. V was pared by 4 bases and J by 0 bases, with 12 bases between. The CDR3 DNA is TGTGCCAGCAGTGCAAGTCAGGGGATGAACACTGAAGCTTTCTTT. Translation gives CASSASQGMNTEAFF.

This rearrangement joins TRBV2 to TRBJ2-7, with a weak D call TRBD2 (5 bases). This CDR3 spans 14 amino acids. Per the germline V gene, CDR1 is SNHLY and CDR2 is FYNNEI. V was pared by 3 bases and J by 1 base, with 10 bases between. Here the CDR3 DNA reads TGTGCCAGCAGTGACCGGGAAAAATCCTACGAGCAGTACTTC. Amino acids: CASSDREKSYEQYF. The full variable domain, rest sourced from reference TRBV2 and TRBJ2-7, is EPEVTQTPSHQVTQMGQEVILRCVPISNHLYFYWYRQILGQKVEFLVSFYNNEISEKSEIFDDQFSVERPDGSNFTLKIRSTKLEDSAMYFCASSDREKSYEQYFGPGTRLTVT.

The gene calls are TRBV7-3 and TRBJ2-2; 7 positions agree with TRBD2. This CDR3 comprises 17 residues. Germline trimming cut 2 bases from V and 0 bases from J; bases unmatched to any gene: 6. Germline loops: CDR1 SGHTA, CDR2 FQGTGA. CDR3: CASSLFPREANTGELFF. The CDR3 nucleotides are TGTGCCAGCAGCTTATTCCCCCGGGAGGCGAACACCGGGGAGCTGTTTTTT.

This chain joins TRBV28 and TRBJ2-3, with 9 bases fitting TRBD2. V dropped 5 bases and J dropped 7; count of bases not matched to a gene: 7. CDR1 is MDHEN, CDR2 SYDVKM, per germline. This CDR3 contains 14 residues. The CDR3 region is CASSRAGGTYTQYF. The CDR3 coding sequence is TGTGCCAGCAGTAGGGCGGGAGGGACGTATACGCAGTATTTT. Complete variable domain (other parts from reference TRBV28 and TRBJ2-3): DVKVTQSSRYLVKRTGEKVFLECVQDMDHENMFWYRQDPGLGLRLIYFSYDVKMKEKGDIPEGYSVSREKKERFSLILESASTNQTSMYLCASSRAGGTYTQYFGPGTRLTVL.

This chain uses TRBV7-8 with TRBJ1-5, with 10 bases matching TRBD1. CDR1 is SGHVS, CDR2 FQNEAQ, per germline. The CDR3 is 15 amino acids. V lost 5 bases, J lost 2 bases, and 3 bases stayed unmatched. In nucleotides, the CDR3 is TGTGCCAGCAGCGTAGGGACAGGGGGCAATCAGCCCCAGCATTTT. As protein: CASSVGTGGNQPQHF.

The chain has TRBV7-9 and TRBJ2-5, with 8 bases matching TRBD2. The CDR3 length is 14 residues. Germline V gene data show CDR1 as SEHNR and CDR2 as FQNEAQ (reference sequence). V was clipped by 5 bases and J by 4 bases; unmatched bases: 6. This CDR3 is CASSIPGTRETQYF. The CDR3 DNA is TGTGCCAGCAGCATTCCCGGGACTAGAGAGACCCAGTACTTC.

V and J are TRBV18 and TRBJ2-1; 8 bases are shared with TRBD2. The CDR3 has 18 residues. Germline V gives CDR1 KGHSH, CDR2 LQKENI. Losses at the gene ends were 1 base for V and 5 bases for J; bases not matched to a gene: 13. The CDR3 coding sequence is TGTGCCAGCTCACCACAAGGTTCTCCGGGAGGGTTGGACAATGAGCAGTTCTTC. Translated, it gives CASSPQGSPGGLDNEQFF.

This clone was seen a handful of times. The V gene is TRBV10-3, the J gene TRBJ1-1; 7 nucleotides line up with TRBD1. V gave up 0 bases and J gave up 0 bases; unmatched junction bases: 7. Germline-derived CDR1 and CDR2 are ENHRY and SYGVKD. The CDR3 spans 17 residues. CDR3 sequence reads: CAISESRRGPMNTEAFF. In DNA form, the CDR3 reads TGTGCCATCAGTGAGTCGAGGAGGGGGCCTATGAACACTGAAGCTTTCTTT.

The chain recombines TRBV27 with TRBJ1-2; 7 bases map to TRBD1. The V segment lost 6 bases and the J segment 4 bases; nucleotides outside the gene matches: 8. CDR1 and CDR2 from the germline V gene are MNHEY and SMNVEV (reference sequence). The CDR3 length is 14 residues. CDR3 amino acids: CASRSQGYLYGYTF. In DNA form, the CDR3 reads TGTGCCAGCAGATCACAGGGGTATCTCTATGGCTACACCTTC.

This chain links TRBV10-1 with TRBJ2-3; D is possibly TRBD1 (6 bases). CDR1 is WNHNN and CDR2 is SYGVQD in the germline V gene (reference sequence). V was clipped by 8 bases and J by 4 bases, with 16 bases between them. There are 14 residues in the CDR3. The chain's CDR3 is CASRPRDNPDTQYF. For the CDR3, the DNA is TGCGCCAGCCGCCCCCGGGACAACCCAGATACGCAGTATTTT.